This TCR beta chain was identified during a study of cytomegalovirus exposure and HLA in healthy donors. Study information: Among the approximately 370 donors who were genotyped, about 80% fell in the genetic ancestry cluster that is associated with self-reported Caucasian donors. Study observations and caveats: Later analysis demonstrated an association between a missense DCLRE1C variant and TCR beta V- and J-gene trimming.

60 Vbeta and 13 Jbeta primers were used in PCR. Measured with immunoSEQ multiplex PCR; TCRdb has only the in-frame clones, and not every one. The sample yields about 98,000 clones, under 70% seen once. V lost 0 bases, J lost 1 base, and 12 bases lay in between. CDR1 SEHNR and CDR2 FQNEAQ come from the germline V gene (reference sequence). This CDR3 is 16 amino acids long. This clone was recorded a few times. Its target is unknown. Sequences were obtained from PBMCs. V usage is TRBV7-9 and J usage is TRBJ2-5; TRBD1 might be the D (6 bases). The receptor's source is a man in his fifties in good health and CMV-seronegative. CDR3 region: CASSLALSRGQETQYF. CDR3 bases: TGTGCCAGCAGCTTAGCGCTAAGCAGGGGCCAAGAGACCCAGTACTTC. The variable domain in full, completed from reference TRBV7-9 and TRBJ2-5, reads DTGVSQNPRHKITKRGQNVTFRCDPISEHNRLYWYRQTLGQGPEFLTYFQNEAQLEKSRLLSDRFSAERPKGSFSTLEIQRTEQGDSAMYLCASSLALSRGQETQYFGPGTRLLVL.